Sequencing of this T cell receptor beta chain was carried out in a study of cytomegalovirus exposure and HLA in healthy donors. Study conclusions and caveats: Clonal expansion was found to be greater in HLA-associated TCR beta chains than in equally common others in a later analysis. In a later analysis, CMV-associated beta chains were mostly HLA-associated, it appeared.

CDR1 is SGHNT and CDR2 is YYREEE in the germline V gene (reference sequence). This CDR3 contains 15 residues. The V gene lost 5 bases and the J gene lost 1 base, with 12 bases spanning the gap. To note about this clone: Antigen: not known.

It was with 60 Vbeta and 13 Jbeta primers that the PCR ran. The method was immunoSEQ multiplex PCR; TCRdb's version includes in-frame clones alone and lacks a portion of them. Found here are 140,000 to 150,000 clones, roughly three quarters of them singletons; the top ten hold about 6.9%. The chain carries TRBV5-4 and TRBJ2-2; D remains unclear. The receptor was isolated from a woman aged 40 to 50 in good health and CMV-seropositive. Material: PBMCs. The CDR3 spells CASSTAQKNTGELFF. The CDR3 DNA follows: TGTGCCAGCAGTACCGCACAGAAGAACACCGGGGAGCTGTTTTTT.